This T cell receptor (beta chain) was sequenced for a study of T cell clonotyping in hematopoietic cell transplantation. Study as a whole: Pretransplant recipient samples were taken after cytoreduction. Study outcomes and limitations: CD4 and CD8 repertoire contributions could not be separated without sorting. Recipient TCR diversity dropped after transplant; expanded clonotypes rose from day 30 to 180.

Germline V gene sequence: CDR1 SGHVS, CDR2 FNYEAQ. Trimming at V came to 5 bases and at J to 2 bases, leaving 11 bases not matched to a gene. This CDR3 is built from 16 residues. To note about this clone: What it binds is not known.

The sample's time point: recipient sample about 28 days before transplant, after cytoreduction. Recipient blood drawn about 28 days pretransplant and days 30, 100, 180 after. Profiling relied on immunoSEQ multiplex PCR, and the TCRdb table lists in-frame clones only, not all of them. Among 49,000 or so clones listed, 80% to 85% were seen once. This clonotype was obtained from a man aged 55 to 70 with myelodysplastic syndrome. Some clones in this sample may be carry-over from other donors' samples. Material: peripheral blood mononuclear cells, obtained before stem cell transplant. The chain combines TRBV7-6 with TRBJ2-5, with 7 bases that match TRBD2. As DNA, the CDR3 is TGTGCCAGCAGCCCCAATGGTGGGGGGGTGCAAGAGACCCAGTACTTC. This codes for CASSPNGGGVQETQYF. The full variable domain, its missing parts supplied by reference TRBV7-6 and TRBJ2-5, is GAGVSQSPRYKVTKRGQDVALRCDPISGHVSLYWYRQALGQGPEFLTYFNYEAQQDKSGLPNDRFSAERPEGSISTLTIQRTEQRDSAMYRCASSPNGGGVQETQYFGPGTRLLVL.